Below are 8 T cell receptor beta chains sequenced from a single sample in a study of blood T cell repertoires in COVID-19. The repertoire was sequenced with immunoSEQ multiplex PCR; TCRdb's copy has only in-frame clones and lacks some. The sample has roughly 150,000 clones; more than 75% are singletons. Source material: peripheral blood. The receptors shown here come from a woman of 80 years or more with acute or convalescent COVID-19.

The genes are TRBV9 and TRBJ1-2; tentative D call: TRBD1 (5 bases). CDR1 is SGDLS and CDR2 is YYNGEE in the germline V gene. Trimming removed 2 bases from V and 4 bases from J, with 21 bases in between. CDR3 length: 17 amino acids. The CDR3 nucleotides are TGTGCCAGCAGCGTGGGACGTTCCCTCGGGGGATTCTATGGCTACACCTTC. Translating gives CASSVGRSLGGFYGYTF.

V and J are TRBV20-1 and TRBJ1-2; weak D call: TRBD1 (6 bases). Germline V gives CDR1 DFQATT, CDR2 SNEGSKA (reference sequence). The CDR3 consists of 14 residues. V lost 5 bases, J lost 5 bases, and 18 bases lay in between. In DNA form, the CDR3 reads TGCAGTGCTGGTGGTGGGGGGGCCGAATATGGCTACACCTTC. Translating gives CSAGGGGAEYGYTF.

CDR3 loop: CATTPSGTGVYEQYF. Here the CDR3 DNA reads TGTGCCACTACGCCTTCCGGGACAGGGGTCTACGAGCAGTACTTC. The chain uses TRBV28 and TRBJ2-7, with 10 bases aligning to TRBD1. The germline gives CDR1 MDHEN, CDR2 SYDVKM. The CDR3 consists of 15 residues. Unmatched junction bases numbered 12, after V lost 10 bases and J lost 3 bases.

The V and J genes are TRBV3-1 (or the pseudogene TRBV3-2) and TRBJ2-3; 10 bases are a match to TRBD2. V shed 1 base and J 14 bases; nucleotides not matched to a gene: 3. Looked up from germline, CDR1 is LGHDT and CDR2 is YNNKEL (reference sequence). This CDR3 region has 12 residues. CDR3 bases: TGTGCCAGCAGCCAAGGAGCGGGAGGGGCGTATTTT. Translating it yields CASSQGAGGAYF.

V usage is TRBV7-2 and J usage is TRBJ1-2; 7 bases are a match to TRBD1. The V and J ends lost 7 bases and 0 bases, in that order; junction bases with no gene match: 14. The CDR3 sequence is 17 residues long. CDR1 is SGHTA and CDR2 is FQGNSA in the germline V gene. The CDR3 sequence is CASISQTGAHANYGYTF. The CDR3 bases are TGTGCCAGCATCTCACAAACAGGGGCACATGCTAACTATGGCTACACCTTC.

The chain couples TRBV7-6 to TRBJ2-3; 8 bases are shared with TRBD2. CDR3 length: 15 amino acids. V lost 1 base and J lost 1; bases outside the gene matches: 1. Germline V gene lookup returns CDR1 SGHVS and CDR2 FNYEAQ. The CDR3 protein is CASSLETSGTDTQYF. The CDR3 coding sequence is TGTGCCAGCAGCTTAGAGACTAGCGGCACAGATACGCAGTATTTT.

The rearrangement uses TRBV4-1 and TRBJ2-5; 8 bases are shared with TRBD2. The CDR3 consists of 18 residues. Germline-derived CDR1 and CDR2 are MGHRA and YSYEKL. The V gene end was trimmed by 4 bases and the J gene end by 2 bases; junction bases not matched to a gene: 15. The CDR3 region has the DNA TGCGCCAGCAGCCCTCTGAACCGGGGGGGAATCCGACAAGAGACCCAGTACTTC. It codes for CASSPLNRGGIRQETQYF.

The rearrangement uses TRBV19 and TRBJ2-2; 10 nucleotides match TRBD1. CDR1 and CDR2 from the germline V gene are LNHDA and SQIVND (reference sequence). CDR3 length: 18 residues. V dropped 7 bases and J dropped 4; count of bases not matched to a gene: 15. CDR3 coding DNA: TGTGCCAGTACCACTCGTCGAAGACAGGGGGCGACCACCGGGGAGCTGTTTTTT. Translated, it gives CASTTRRRQGATTGELFF.